This TCR beta chain was captured in a study of early T cells in non-severe SARS-CoV-2 infection. The wider study: Sequencing was performed on bulk RNA from unsorted whole blood, leaving chains unpaired.

Study-wide results and limits: Matching against VDJdb likely underestimated virus-specific expansions, favoring anti-spike CD8.

cDNA molecules, individually, were tagged with unique molecular identifiers. Using its own MiXCR run on the 5' RACE reads, TCRdb lists one record per CDR3 protein. Of 35,000 to 45,000 distinct CDR3 sequences in the sample, approximately 8.7% were seen once. In germline, CDR1 is LGHDT, CDR2 YNNKEL (reference sequence). Trimming took off 3 bases at V and 4 bases at J, with 18 bases between the two ends. CDR3 size: 16 residues. This clonotype was counted ten times or more. Its target is unknown. Sequencing was performed on whole blood, taken at baseline. This clonotype was sampled from an adult who was a healthcare worker with PCR-confirmed SARS-CoV-2 infection or an uninfected control (not recorded which). This sequence joins TRBV3-1 and TRBJ2-5, with D maybe TRBD1 (6 bases). The CDR3 DNA reads TGTGCCAGCAGCCACGTTAGACAGGCGAGGCGAGAGACCCAGTACTTC. It specifies CASSHVRQARRETQYF.